This T cell receptor (beta chain) was sequenced in a study of blood T cell repertoires in COVID-19. This clone was counted a single time. The table came from immunoSEQ multiplex PCR; TCRdb's copy has only in-frame clones and leaves some out. Of 95,000 to 150,000 clones in the sample, 70% to 90% are singletons; the top ten hold about 4.5%. The CDR3 runs 14 residues. In germline, CDR1 is MGHRA, CDR2 YSYEKL. Trimming removed 3 bases from V and 4 bases from J, with 12 bases in between. The TCR was taken from a man aged 35 to 55 with acute or convalescent COVID-19. V and J are TRBV4-1 and TRBJ1-2, with D perhaps matching TRBD1 (5 bases). Sequenced: peripheral blood. The CDR3 spells CASSQGGFSYGYTF. Written as DNA, the CDR3 is TGCGCCAGCAGCCAGGGGGGGTTTTCCTATGGCTACACCTTC.